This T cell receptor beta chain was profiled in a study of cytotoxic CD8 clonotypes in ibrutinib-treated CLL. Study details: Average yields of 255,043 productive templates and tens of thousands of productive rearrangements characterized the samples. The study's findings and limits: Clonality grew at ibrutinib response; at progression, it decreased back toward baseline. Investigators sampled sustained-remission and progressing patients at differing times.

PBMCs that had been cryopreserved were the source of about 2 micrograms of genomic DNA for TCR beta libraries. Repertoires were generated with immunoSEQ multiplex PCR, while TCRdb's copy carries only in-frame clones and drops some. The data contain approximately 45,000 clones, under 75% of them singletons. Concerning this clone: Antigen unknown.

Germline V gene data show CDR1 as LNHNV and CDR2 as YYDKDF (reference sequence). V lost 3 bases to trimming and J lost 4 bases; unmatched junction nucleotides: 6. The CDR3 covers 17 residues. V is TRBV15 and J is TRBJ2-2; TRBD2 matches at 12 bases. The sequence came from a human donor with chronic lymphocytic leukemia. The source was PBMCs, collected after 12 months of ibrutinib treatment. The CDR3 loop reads CATSSPSGGAITGELFF. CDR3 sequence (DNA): TGTGCCACCAGCAGCCCTAGCGGGGGGGCTATCACCGGGGAGCTGTTTTTT.